This T cell receptor (beta chain) was sequenced in a study of Graves' ophthalmopathy and Graves' hyperthyroidism. This clonotype was counted ten times or more. What it binds is unknown. Overall study findings and caveats: Thyroid clonotypes that were expanded above 0.001 frequency mostly also appeared in blood. Sensitivity reached more than 85% and specificity 81.08% for a 13-signature model separating ophthalmopathy from stable hyperthyroidism.

The authors amplified TCR beta CDR3 regions from RNA transcripts. HTBI-primed RT-PCR formed the first round, and a multiplex PCR formed the second. TCRdb re-analysed the multiplex PCR reads in MiXCR, keeping a single row per CDR3 protein. The sample shows hundreds of thousands of distinct CDR3 sequences, about 41% of them seen only once. The CDR3 length is 14 residues. Between the trimmed V and J ends, which lost 3 bases and 4 bases, there was a span of 10 bases. Germline V gene sequence: CDR1 SEHNR, CDR2 FQNEAQ (reference sequence). Ophthalmopathy donors were characterized by moderate-to-severe activity, CAS of at least 3, NOSPECS of at least 4, and duration under 3 months. Certain patients, namely those with other autoimmune diseases, uncontrolled infections, pregnancy or lactation, were excluded.

The sample taken for sequencing was peripheral blood. This TCR was sampled from an adult man with Graves' ophthalmopathy. This rearrangement joins TRBV7-9 to TRBJ1-5, with D possibly being TRBD1 (5 bases). In DNA, the CDR3 is TGTGCCAGCAGCTTCGACAGTTTGAATCAGCCCCAGCATTTT. Its translation is CASSFDSLNQPQHF.